The 27 T cell receptor beta chains in this list originate from one sample, sequenced in a study of regulatory T cells in long-lasting Graves disease. Combining iRepertoire HTBI primers with Arm-PCR of CDR3 regions, the authors built TCR beta libraries. TCRdb independently ran MiXCR on the multiplex PCR reads; one entry per CDR3 protein. The profile shows hundreds of thousands of distinct CDR3 sequences, 16% of them singletons. Time point meaning: newly diagnosed GD, antithyroid drugs for less than 3 months. With RNA extracted from PBMCs as input, the TCR library was made. The same data also contributed to another study, on T cells in Graves' hyperthyroidism and ophthalmopathy.

The sequencing used peripheral blood mononuclear cells (PBMCs), collected at new diagnosis, from a patient treated with antithyroid drugs. Receptor source: a woman under 40 with Graves disease.

This clonotype was seen more than once but under ten times. The chain recombines TRBV19 with TRBJ1-4; D uncertain. With 3 bases removed from V and 5 bases from J, the gap between germline ends came to 16 bases. Germline lookup yields CDR1 LNHDA and CDR2 SQIVND (reference sequence). The CDR3 consists of 16 residues. CDR3 nucleotides: TGTGCCAGTAGTATCTACTCCAAGTCGGGGAATGAAAAACTGTTTTTT. Its protein is CASSIYSKSGNEKLFF.

Turning to this clonotype: A clone one base away is much larger, so this may be a read error. The DNA is left out, because the CDR3 cannot be placed on it with certainty; the CDR3 is given as TCRdb lists it. The gene calls are TRBV6-1 and TRBJ1-2; the tabulated D call, TRBD1, remains unverified against the DNA. The CDR3 is 16 residues long, counting both termini. Germline V gene sequence: CDR1 MNHNS, CDR2 SASEGT. CDR3: CATSGQGAFQGYGCTF.

The DNA of the CDR3 is TGCAGTGCTAGGGACAGGAGTCCAACCTACGAGCAGTACTTC. Translating gives CSARDRSPTYEQYF. This chain connects TRBV20-1 to TRBJ2-7; 7 nucleotides line up with TRBD1. The CDR3 has 14 amino acids. J gave up 2 bases and V 3 bases, and 7 bases lay outside the gene matches. Germline-derived CDR1 and CDR2 are DFQATT and SNEGSKA (reference sequence).

This clonotype was seen only a few times. Germline is not matched at one junction end, which may reflect a read error. The chain recombines TRBV28 with TRBJ1-1; D perhaps matches TRBD1 (6 bases). Germline assignment: CDR1 MDHEN and CDR2 SYDVKM. The CDR3 is 16 residues long. The CDR3 DNA reads as TGTGCCAGCAGGTTATACCTACAGGGAGGCAGCACTGAAGCTTTCTTT. Protein product: CASRLYLQGGSTEAFF.

This clonotype was seen at least ten times. The gene calls are TRBV7-3 and TRBJ1-2, with 8 bases aligning to TRBD1. Germline V CDR1 and CDR2: SGHTA, FQGTGA. This CDR3 contains 17 residues. Trimming took 4 bases from V and 4 from J; bases not matched to a gene: 14. As DNA, the CDR3 is TGTGCCAGCAGCTCGTTCACCCGGGACAGGACCCCCTATGGCTACACCTTC. Amino acids: CASSSFTRDRTPYGYTF.

This clonotype was found many times. This sequence joins TRBV2 and TRBJ1-6, with 7 bases lining up with TRBD1. Per germline, CDR1 SNHLY and CDR2 FYNNEI. This CDR3 has 13 residues. Losses at the gene ends were 4 bases for V and 10 bases for J; bases not matched to a gene: 4. CDR3 DNA sequence: TGTGCCAGCAGTGCCAGGGGGAACTCACCCCTCCACTTT. Protein product: CASSARGNSPLHF.

This clonotype turned up a few times. The chain is built from TRBV27 and TRBJ1-6, with unresolved D. The V end was cut by 8 bases, the J end by 10 bases, with 18 bases between. CDR1 MNHEY and CDR2 SMNVEV come from the germline V gene (reference sequence). This CDR3 spans 14 amino acids. The CDR3 nucleotides are TGTGCCAGCGGTATCTATACATGGAGATCACCCCTCCACTTT. Its translation is CASGIYTWRSPLHF.

This clonotype appeared a few times. The chain employs TRBV20-1 and TRBJ1-2; perhaps TRBD1 as D (6 bases). V lost 5 bases to trimming and J lost 0 bases, with 10 bases between them. Per germline, CDR1 DFQATT and CDR2 SNEGSKA (reference sequence). The CDR3 is made up of 13 amino acids. This chain's CDR3 is CSAPGDSNYGYTF. CDR3 DNA: TGCAGTGCTCCAGGGGATTCTAACTATGGCTACACCTTC.

This rearrangement joins TRBV15 to TRBJ2-1; no clear D. Germline lookup yields CDR1 LNHNV and CDR2 YYDKDF (reference sequence). CDR3 length: 13 amino acids. V was shortened by 5 bases and J by 6 bases, with 11 bases between the two germline ends. CDR3 bases: TGTGCCACCAGCTCCCGTGTAGCCAATGAGCAGTTCTTC. Amino acids: CATSSRVANEQFF.

The table lists this clonotype with a few counts. In nucleotides, the CDR3 is TGTGCCAGGGGACAGGGACAAGAGACCCAGTACTTC. Protein product: CARGQGQETQYF. This rearrangement joins TRBV2 to TRBJ2-5, with TRBD1 identical over 9 bases. Germline lookup yields CDR1 SNHLY and CDR2 FYNNEI. This CDR3 is 12 amino acids long. The V gene end was trimmed by 9 bases and the J gene end by 2 bases; junction bases not matched to a gene: 1.

This clonotype was detected many times. This chain connects TRBV20-1 to TRBJ2-3; TRBD2 aligns across 11 bases. The CDR3 loop spans 16 amino acids. J lost 0 bases, V lost 2 bases, and 4 bases had no gene match. Germline CDR1 and CDR2: DFQATT and SNEGSKA (reference sequence). In nucleotides, the CDR3 is TGCAGTGCTAGAAGAGGACTAGCGGGTAGCACAGATACGCAGTATTTT. It translates to CSARRGLAGSTDTQYF.

The chain joins TRBV6-7 to TRBJ1-1; D unresolved. TRBV6-7 carries the ORF label, with uncertain function. V lost 4 bases to trimming and J lost 5 bases, with 14 bases between them. The CDR3 loop spans 14 amino acids. Written as DNA, the CDR3 is TGTGCCAGCAGTTGCCTCGGGGTTGTGACTGAAGCTTTCTTT. Translating it yields CASSCLGVVTEAFF.

This clonotype was detected a few times. The rearrangement links TRBV20-1 to TRBJ2-7; tentatively, D is TRBD2 (6 bases). CDR3 length: 18 residues. In germline, CDR1 is DFQATT, CDR2 SNEGSKA (reference sequence). Trimming stripped 2 bases from V and 1 base from J, with 24 bases between. This chain's CDR3 is CSARTLKGSFGGSYEQYF. CDR3 DNA: TGCAGTGCTAGAACCCTCAAAGGGTCCTTCGGAGGGTCCTACGAGCAGTACTTC.

Remarks on this clonotype: This is likely an artifact of a read error, given a far larger clone one base away. The chain uses TRBV7-2 and TRBJ2-3, with 9 bases matching TRBD1. J lost 8 bases, V lost 5 bases, and 5 bases had no gene match. The CDR3 loop spans 13 amino acids. Germline lookup yields CDR1 SGHTA and CDR2 FQGNSA. CDR3 sequence reads: CASSGQGRGTQYF. CDR3 nucleotides: TGTGCCAGCAGCGGACAGGGGAGAGGTACGCAGTATTTT.

This clonotype was detected a few times. The chain combines TRBV9 with TRBJ1-3; 10 positions match TRBD1. CDR1 is SGDLS and CDR2 is YYNGEE in the germline V gene. The CDR3 has 16 residues. Trimming cost V 4 bases and J 7 bases; bases outside gene matches: 11. In DNA form, the CDR3 reads TGTGCCAGCAGCATTGACCAGGACAGGGGGTTGAACACCATATATTTT. This gives the protein CASSIDQDRGLNTIYF.

This chain connects TRBV28 to TRBJ2-1, with D hard to call. Per germline, CDR1 MDHEN and CDR2 SYDVKM. Trimming removed 6 bases at V and 6 bases at J, with 21 bases between. This CDR3 comprises 16 residues. CDR3 sequence reads: CASSVESSLLGNEQFF. CDR3 nucleotides: TGTGCCAGCAGCGTAGAGAGCTCCCTCCTGGGCAATGAGCAGTTCTTC.

In its sample, this clonotype was seen many times. The V and J genes are TRBV7-8 and TRBJ2-7, with TRBD2 matching over 8 bases. Trimming took 2 bases from V and 3 from J; bases not matched to a gene: 9. Germline CDR1 and CDR2: SGHVS and FQNEAQ. CDR3 length: 16 residues. The CDR3 coding sequence is TGTGCCAGCAGCTTATCTGTAGCGGGACTTGTCTACGAGCAGTACTTC. Translating it yields CASSLSVAGLVYEQYF.

This clonotype was seen more than once but under ten times. The V gene is TRBV6-2 or TRBV6-3, the J gene TRBJ2-3; 7 bases are shared with TRBD2. The germline V gene has CDR1 MNHEY and CDR2 SVGEGT. CDR3 length equals 14 residues. Unmatched junction bases numbered 9, after V lost 5 bases and J lost 7 bases. CDR3 bases: TGTGCCAGCAGTGAAAGTGGGAGGGTAAATACGCAGTATTTT. It yields the protein CASSESGRVNTQYF.

This clonotype has ten or more counts. The chain uses TRBV28 and TRBJ2-3; TRBD2 is a possible D gene (6 bases). Trimming stripped 7 bases from V and 4 bases from J, with 18 bases between. This CDR3 has 15 residues. The germline V gene encodes CDR1 MDHEN and CDR2 SYDVKM. CDR3 amino acids: CASTTLGTAPDTQYF. In DNA, the CDR3 is TGTGCCAGCACCACCCTCGGGACTGCCCCAGATACGCAGTATTTT.

This clonotype was seen only a few times. V is TRBV6-1 and J is TRBJ1-5; no reliable D call. The CDR3 totals 14 residues. CDR1 and CDR2 (germline): MNHNS, SASEGT. Trimming took 2 bases from V and 6 from J, leaving 11 bases between them. The CDR3 nucleotides are TGTGCCAGCAGTGAATGGTCAGGTAGTCAGCCCCAGCATTTT. Translation: CASSEWSGSQPQHF.

Worth noting for this clonotype: A much larger clone differs by one base, so this may be a read error. The chain uses TRBV28 and TRBJ2-1; D is undetermined. V lost 7 bases and J 5 bases, leaving 18 bases between the germline ends. CDR3 length: 15 amino acids. The germline V gene has CDR1 MDHEN and CDR2 SYDVKM. CDR3 nucleotides: TGTGCCAGCACGTGGATCGTTAAGCCGAACAATGAGCAGTTCTTC. Translation gives CASTWIVKPNNEQFF.

This clonotype turned up a few times. The CDR3 protein is CASSVSSGSVYEQYF. The CDR3 DNA is TGTGCCAGCAGCGTTAGTAGCGGGAGTGTCTACGAGCAGTACTTC. V is TRBV9 and J is TRBJ2-7; 9 bases map to TRBD2. Germline assignment: CDR1 SGDLS and CDR2 YYNGEE. This CDR3 is built from 15 residues. The J segment lost 3 bases and the V segment lost 2 bases, leaving 6 bases of the junction unmatched. Filled out from reference TRBV9 and TRBJ2-7, the complete variable domain reads DSGVTQTPKHLITATGQRVTLRCSPRSGDLSVYWYQQSLDQGLQFLIQYYNGEERAKGNILERFSAQQFPDLHSELNLSSLELGDSALYFCASSVSSGSVYEQYFGPGTRLTVT.

The rearrangement links TRBV19 to TRBJ2-1; 10 bases match TRBD2. The CDR3 length is 15 residues. J gave up 8 bases and V 4 bases, and 8 bases lay outside the gene matches. Per germline, CDR1 LNHDA and CDR2 SQIVND (reference sequence). CDR3 protein: CASSTSSGRSYEQFF. The DNA of the CDR3 is TGTGCCAGTAGTACTTCTAGCGGGAGATCGTATGAGCAGTTCTTC.

Details on this clonotype: A clone one base away is much larger, so this may be a read error. The CDR3, as DNA: TGTGCCAGCAGTAAACATCCACAGGGTTTCGGCTACACCTTC. Translated: CASSKHPQGFGYTF. V is TRBV6-2 or TRBV6-3 and J is TRBJ1-2, with D perhaps matching TRBD1 (6 bases). The V gene's germline CDR1 is MNHEY and CDR2 SVGEGT. The CDR3 has 14 amino acids. Between the trimmed V and J ends, which lost 5 bases and 8 bases, there was a span of 18 bases.

This clonotype was seen ten or more times. This chain links TRBV28 with TRBJ2-1; 9 bases align to TRBD1. The CDR3 contains 17 residues. The germline V gene has CDR1 MDHEN and CDR2 SYDVKM. V shed 5 bases, J shed 6 bases, and the junction held 14 bases outside the gene matches. CDR3 loop: CASSDHPGQGRVNEQFF. The CDR3 coding sequence is TGTGCCAGCAGTGACCATCCGGGACAGGGAAGGGTCAATGAGCAGTTCTTC.

This clonotype was observed a few times. The J gene is TRBJ2-4, the V gene TRBV3-1, with TRBD1 identical over 10 bases. CDR1 is LGHDT, CDR2 YNNKEL, per germline (reference sequence). The trim removed 7 bases at V and 8 bases at J, leaving 8 bases unmatched. CDR3 size: 14 residues. The CDR3 region has the DNA TGTGCCAGCACCCCCGGGACAGGGGACGACATTCAGTACTTC. Translated: CASTPGTGDDIQYF.

This chain connects TRBV9 to TRBJ2-3; maybe TRBD2 (7 bases). Trimming stripped 0 bases from V and 2 bases from J, with 10 bases between. CDR1 is SGDLS and CDR2 is YYNGEE in the germline V gene. The CDR3 loop spans 15 amino acids. CDR3 DNA: TGTGCCAGCAGCGTAGAAGGGGGGGACACAGATACGCAGTATTTT. Its protein is CASSVEGGDTDTQYF.